The 18 T cell receptor beta chains below all came from one sample that was sequenced in a study of blood T cell repertoires in COVID-19. Clones were read by immunoSEQ multiplex PCR, and TCRdb kept only the in-frame ones, dropping some. The repertoire consists of a few hundred thousand clones, with around 85% occurring once and the leading ten covering about 1%. The sample was peripheral blood. The receptors were gathered from a human donor with COVID-19, enrolled during active disease. The donor label of this sample is uncertain.

The chain is built from TRBV5-1 and TRBJ2-1; 7 bases line up with TRBD2. The CDR3 spans 16 residues. With V trimmed by 4 bases and J by 3 bases, 10 bases remained unmatched. Germline CDR1 and CDR2: SGHRS and YFSETQ. The chain's CDR3 is CASSPTSALDYNEQFF. CDR3 DNA: TGCGCCAGCAGCCCTACTAGCGCTTTAGACTACAATGAGCAGTTCTTC.

This clone was seen a few times. V is TRBV28 and J is TRBJ1-2, with TRBD1 identical over 7 bases. V shed 5 bases and J 4 bases; nucleotides not matched to a gene: 7. The CDR3 has 14 residues. Germline CDR1 reads MDHEN; CDR2 reads SYDVKM. CDR3 in DNA: TGTGCCAGCAGTGAACAGGGGCCCTCCTATGGCTACACCTTC. Its translation is CASSEQGPSYGYTF.

The chain combines TRBV27 with TRBJ1-1; tentatively, D is TRBD1 (6 bases). V was shortened by 5 bases and J by 11 bases, with 18 bases between the two germline ends. Germline CDR1 and CDR2: MNHEY and SMNVEV (reference sequence). The CDR3 has 13 residues. Written as DNA, the CDR3 is TGTGCCAGCAGTCAGACAGTGGGGGGGCCGGCTTTCTTT. It yields the protein CASSQTVGGPAFF.

This clone showed up just once. The chain has TRBV19 and TRBJ2-1, with 10 bases fitting TRBD2. Germline V CDR1 and CDR2: LNHDA, SQIVND (reference sequence). CDR3 length equals 14 residues. J gave up 7 bases and V 2 bases, and 2 bases lay outside the gene matches. CDR3 coding DNA: TGTGCCAGTAGTATACTAGCGGGAGTAAATGAGCAGTTCTTC. Its translation is CASSILAGVNEQFF.

V is TRBV29-1 and J is TRBJ2-7, with 11 bases matching TRBD2. The CDR3 consists of 14 residues. Germline CDR1 reads SQVTM; CDR2 reads ANQGSEA. The V gene end was trimmed by 5 bases and the J gene end by 3 bases; junction bases not matched to a gene: 6. The CDR3 coding sequence is TGCAGCGTTTCCGGGACTAGCGGTTACTACGAGCAGTACTTC. This sequence encodes CSVSGTSGYYEQYF.

The gene calls are TRBV28 and TRBJ2-1, with 9 nucleotides matching TRBD2. The V segment lost 3 bases and the J segment 6 bases; nucleotides outside the gene matches: 3. Germline values: CDR1 MDHEN, CDR2 SYDVKM. The CDR3 length is 14 residues. Here the CDR3 reads CASSLGLAVNEQFF. DNA of the CDR3: TGTGCCAGCAGTTTGGGACTAGCTGTCAATGAGCAGTTCTTC.

This clone has a single count. The V and J genes are TRBV11-3 and TRBJ1-1; 11 nucleotides match TRBD1. Germline values: CDR1 SGHNT, CDR2 YENEEA. This CDR3 has 16 amino acids. J lost 5 bases, V lost 1 base, and 6 bases had no gene match. DNA of the CDR3: TGTGCCAGCAGCTTAGGGACAGGGGGCGAAGGTACTGAAGCTTTCTTT. It codes for CASSLGTGGEGTEAFF.

The genes are TRBV15 and TRBJ1-1; D perhaps matches TRBD1 (5 bases). V was cut by 1 base and J by 7 bases, with 13 bases left in between. The CDR3 has 14 amino acids. Per germline, CDR1 LNHNV and CDR2 YYDKDF (reference sequence). The CDR3 here is CATSRGGTASEAFF. CDR3 sequence (DNA): TGTGCCACCAGCAGAGGAGGGACTGCAAGTGAAGCTTTCTTT.

This clone was recorded once. The J gene is TRBJ1-2, the V gene TRBV5-1, with D unresolved. Germline loops: CDR1 SGHRS, CDR2 YFSETQ. V shed 1 base and J shed 3 bases, with 7 bases lying between them. The CDR3 runs to 13 residues. This CDR3 reads CASSLLVDYGYTF. The CDR3 DNA reads TGCGCCAGCAGCTTGTTAGTAGACTATGGCTACACCTTC.

This clone appeared a few times. This chain links TRBV19 with TRBJ2-7; tentatively, D is TRBD1 (6 bases). The CDR3 is made up of 14 amino acids. Trimming removed 5 bases at V and 3 bases at J, with 14 bases between. CDR1 and CDR2 from the germline V gene are LNHDA and SQIVND (reference sequence). The CDR3 sequence: CASSPSDSRYEQYF. CDR3 sequence (DNA): TGTGCCAGTAGTCCCTCGGACAGCCGCTACGAGCAGTACTTC.

The chain is built from TRBV13 and TRBJ2-7; TRBD2 agrees at 12 bases. The V and J ends lost 6 bases and 3 bases, in that order; junction bases with no gene match: 9. The CDR3 runs to 16 residues. Germline V gives CDR1 PRHDT, CDR2 FYEKMQ (reference sequence). The CDR3 sequence: CASSTRGLAGHYEQYF. DNA of the CDR3: TGTGCCAGCAGTACGAGGGGACTAGCGGGTCACTACGAGCAGTACTTC.

J is TRBJ1-6 and V is TRBV28, with TRBD1 identical over 7 bases. The germline V gene encodes CDR1 MDHEN and CDR2 SYDVKM. CDR3 length: 16 amino acids. Trimming at V came to 5 bases and at J to 6 bases, leaving 10 bases not matched to a gene. The CDR3 region has the DNA TGTGCCAGCAGTGCCGCACCGACAGGGAGTAATTCACCCCTCCACTTT. It is translated as CASSAAPTGSNSPLHF.

The chain uses TRBV12-5 and TRBJ1-5; D may be TRBD1 (6 bases). This CDR3 has 17 residues. Trimming pared 1 base from V and 3 bases from J, leaving 16 bases between. Per germline, CDR1 LGHNT and CDR2 FRNRAP. The CDR3 region has the DNA TGTGCTAGTGGTTTGGCCCCCGGACAGATATTCAATCAGCCCCAGCATTTT. Residues: CASGLAPGQIFNQPQHF.

The CDR3 here is CASSVMGVNEQFF. The CDR3 DNA reads TGTGCCAGCAGCGTCATGGGCGTGAATGAGCAGTTCTTC. J is TRBJ2-1 and V is TRBV9; no clear D. Germline V gene lookup returns CDR1 SGDLS and CDR2 YYNGEE. This CDR3 is 13 amino acids long. V was shortened by 2 bases and J by 7 bases, with 10 bases between the two germline ends.

This clone was picked up a small number of times. The CDR3 region is CASSLGGQGKQYF. The CDR3 nucleotides are TGTGCCAGCAGCTTAGGGGGACAGGGGAAGCAGTACTTC. The genes are TRBV7-2 and TRBJ2-7, with 10 bases that match TRBD1. V lost 1 base and J lost 8; bases outside the gene matches: 2. Germline values: CDR1 SGHTA, CDR2 FQGNSA. This CDR3 spans 13 amino acids.

This chain uses TRBV7-9 with TRBJ2-2; a weak D match, TRBD2 (6 bases). This CDR3 is 17 amino acids long. Germline loops: CDR1 SEHNR, CDR2 FQNEAQ (reference sequence). Between the trimmed V and J ends, which lost 0 bases and 0 bases, there was a span of 11 bases. The CDR3 region is CASSLASGSANTGELFF. CDR3 in DNA: TGTGCCAGCAGCTTAGCGAGCGGGTCTGCGAACACCGGGGAGCTGTTTTTT.

The CDR3 is CAISDSNRGTGELFF. CDR3 in DNA: TGTGCCATCAGTGACTCCAACAGGGGCACCGGGGAGCTGTTTTTT. The V gene is TRBV10-3, the J gene TRBJ2-2; 7 nucleotides match TRBD1. CDR3 length equals 15 residues. From germline, CDR1 is ENHRY and CDR2 SYGVKD. The junction had 5 bases not matched to a gene; V was cut back by 3 bases and J by 4 bases.

The chain couples TRBV28 to TRBJ2-3, with D possibly TRBD2 on 6 matching bases. This CDR3 region has 17 residues. V dropped 2 bases and J dropped 0 bases, with 15 bases sitting between them. Germline values: CDR1 MDHEN, CDR2 SYDVKM. The chain's CDR3 is CASSLGSHRESTDTQYF. The CDR3 DNA follows: TGTGCCAGCAGTTTAGGGTCCCACCGGGAGAGCACAGATACGCAGTATTTT.